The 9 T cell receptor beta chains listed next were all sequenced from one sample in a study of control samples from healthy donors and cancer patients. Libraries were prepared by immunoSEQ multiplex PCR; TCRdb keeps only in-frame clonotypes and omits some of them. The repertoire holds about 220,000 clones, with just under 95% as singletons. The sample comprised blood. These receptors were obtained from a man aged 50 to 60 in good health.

CDR3 loop: CASSLAGTSGETQYF. The CDR3, as DNA: TGCGCCAGCAGCTTGGCAGGGACTAGCGGAGAGACCCAGTACTTC. The chain links TRBV5-1 to TRBJ2-5; 11 nucleotides line up with TRBD2. The length of the CDR3 is 15 residues. Unmatched junction bases numbered 2, after V lost 0 bases and J lost 4 bases. Germline V CDR1 and CDR2: SGHRS, YFSETQ.

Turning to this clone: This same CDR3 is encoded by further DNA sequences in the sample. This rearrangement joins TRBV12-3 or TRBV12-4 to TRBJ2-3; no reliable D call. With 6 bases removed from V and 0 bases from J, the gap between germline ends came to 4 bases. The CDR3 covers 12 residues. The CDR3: CASRPSTDTQYF. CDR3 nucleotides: TGTGCCAGCAGGCCAAGCACAGATACGCAGTATTTT.

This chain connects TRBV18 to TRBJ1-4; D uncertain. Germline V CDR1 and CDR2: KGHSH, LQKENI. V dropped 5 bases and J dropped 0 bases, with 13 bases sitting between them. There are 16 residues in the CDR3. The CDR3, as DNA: TGTGCCAGCTCAAGGAACCGTGCGGCAACTAATGAAAAACTGTTTTTT. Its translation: CASSRNRAATNEKLFF.

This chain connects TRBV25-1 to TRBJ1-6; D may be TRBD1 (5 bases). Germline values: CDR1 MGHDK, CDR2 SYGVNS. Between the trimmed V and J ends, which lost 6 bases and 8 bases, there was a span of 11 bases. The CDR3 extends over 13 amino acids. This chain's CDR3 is CASRGQGDSPLHF. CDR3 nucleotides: TGTGCCAGCAGGGGGCAGGGAGATTCACCCCTCCACTTT.

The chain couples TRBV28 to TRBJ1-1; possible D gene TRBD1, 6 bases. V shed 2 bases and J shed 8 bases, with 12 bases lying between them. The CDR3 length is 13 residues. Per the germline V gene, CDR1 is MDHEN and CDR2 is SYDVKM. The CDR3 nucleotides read TGTGCCAGCAGTTTAGGGGCCCAGGGGGAAGCTTTCTTT. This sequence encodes CASSLGAQGEAFF. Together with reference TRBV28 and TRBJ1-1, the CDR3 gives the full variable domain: DVKVTQSSRYLVKRTGEKVFLECVQDMDHENMFWYRQDPGLGLRLIYFSYDVKMKEKGDIPEGYSVSREKKERFSLILESASTNQTSMYLCASSLGAQGEAFFGQGTRLTVV.

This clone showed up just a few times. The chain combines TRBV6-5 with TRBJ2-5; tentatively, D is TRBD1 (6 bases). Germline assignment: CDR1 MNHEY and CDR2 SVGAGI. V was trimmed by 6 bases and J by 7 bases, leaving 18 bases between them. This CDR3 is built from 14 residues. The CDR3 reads CASRPGTTVLTQYF. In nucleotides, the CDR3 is TGTGCCAGCAGGCCCGGGACAACCGTGCTGACCCAGTACTTC.

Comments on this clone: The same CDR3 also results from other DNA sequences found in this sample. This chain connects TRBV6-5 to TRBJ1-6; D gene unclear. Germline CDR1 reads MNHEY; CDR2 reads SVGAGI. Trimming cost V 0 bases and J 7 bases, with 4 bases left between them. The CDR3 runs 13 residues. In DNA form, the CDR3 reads TGTGCCAGCAGTTACTCAAGGAATTCACCCCTCCACTTT. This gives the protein CASSYSRNSPLHF.

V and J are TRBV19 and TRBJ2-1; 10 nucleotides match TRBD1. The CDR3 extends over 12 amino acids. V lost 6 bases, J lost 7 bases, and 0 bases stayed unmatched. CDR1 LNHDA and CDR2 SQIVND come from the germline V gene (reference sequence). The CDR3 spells CASRDRGNEQFF. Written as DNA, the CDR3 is TGTGCCAGTAGGGACAGGGGGAATGAGCAGTTCTTC. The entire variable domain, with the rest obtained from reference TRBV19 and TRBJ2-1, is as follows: DGGITQSPKYLFRKEGQNVTLSCEQNLNHDAMYWYRQDPGQGLRLIYYSQIVNDFQKGDIAEGYSVSREKKESFPLTVTSAQKNPTAFYLCASRDRGNEQFFGPGTRLTVL.

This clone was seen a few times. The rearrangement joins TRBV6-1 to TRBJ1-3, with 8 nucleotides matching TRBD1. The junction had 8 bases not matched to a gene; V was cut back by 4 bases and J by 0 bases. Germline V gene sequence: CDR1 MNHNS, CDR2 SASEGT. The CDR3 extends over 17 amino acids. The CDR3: CASSGQHGQGSGNTIYF. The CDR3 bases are TGTGCCAGCAGTGGACAACATGGACAGGGCTCTGGAAACACCATATATTTT.